One TCR beta chain is described in this entry. The antigen is not known. The CDR3 runs 16 residues. The junction had 3 bases not matched to a gene; V was cut back by 3 bases and J by 1 base. The germline V gene encodes CDR1 LGHNA and CDR2 YNFKEQ. The assay was immunoSEQ multiplex PCR, and TCRdb's table has in-frame clones only and misses some. Of more than 150,000 clones in the sample, 80% to 95% were seen once. This specimen belongs to a study of T cell responses to AZD1222 COVID-19 vaccine. Findings and caveats of the study: Regions 160-218 and 743-854 held dominance among vaccine-associated CD4 TCRs, which spanned spike. Unmutated variant regions reportedly attract nearly half of all spike-specific TCRs. Spike-specific TCR breadth and depth rose after two AZD1222 doses. A mostly white British donor set with more females was recruited, and clonal diversity was possibly underestimated.

The chain carries TRBV4-2 and TRBJ2-3, with TRBD2 matching over 11 bases. Material: peripheral blood, obtained 28 days after the second AZD1222 dose. The receptor comes from an adult who received the AZD1222 COVID-19 vaccine. The CDR3 DNA follows: TGTGCCAGCAGCCAGGTAGCGGGGGGGCGCACAGATACGCAGTATTTT. Its translation: CASSQVAGGRTDTQYF.